This is a list of T cell receptor beta chains from one sample in a study of T-cell memory formation after mild COVID-19. TCRdb reprocessed the 5' RACE reads with MiXCR, giving one entry per CDR3 protein. The sample lists nearly 200,000 distinct CDR3 sequences; approximately 20% were seen once. Input material: PBMCs or a T cell subset sorted from them (not recorded which). The receptors originated from an adult woman who had mild COVID-19 (a few samples of this study predate the infection). Cell type and time point are not known. CDR3s include the opening cysteine and the closing phenylalanine or tryptophan. A D gene is named only where the DNA matches it firmly. A row's size may be missing; if present it is once, few, many or a size class.

v_gene: TRBV4-1
j_gene: TRBJ1-2
abundance: few
d_gene: TRBD1
CDR3nt: TGCGCCAGCAGCCAAGGGGGACAGGGCTTTACCTATGGCTACACCTTC
CDR3aa: CASSQGGQGFTYGYTF

v_gene: TRBV5-1
j_gene: TRBJ1-1
abundance: few
d_gene: -
CDR3nt: TGCGCCAGCAGCCAACGGACCACCCCGAACACTGAAGCTTTCTTT
CDR3aa: CASSQRTTPNTEAFF

v_gene: TRBV24-1
j_gene: TRBJ2-7
abundance: -
d_gene: -
CDR3nt: TGTGCCACCAGTGCTAGTGGCGCCTACGAGCAGTACTTC
CDR3aa: CATSASGAYEQYF

v_gene: TRBV11-2
j_gene: TRBJ2-2
abundance: -
d_gene: -
CDR3nt: TGTGCCAGCAGCAGCGTCATACAGGGCCGCACCGGGGAGCTGTTTTTT
CDR3aa: CASSSVIQGRTGELFF

v_gene: TRBV3-1
j_gene: TRBJ1-4
abundance: few
d_gene: -
CDR3nt: TGTGCCAGCAGCCCGACCAACCCGGCCGAAAAACTGTTTTTT
CDR3aa: CASSPTNPAEKLFF

v_gene: TRBV20-1
j_gene: TRBJ2-1
abundance: -
d_gene: TRBD1
CDR3nt: TGCAGTGCTAGTCCGGGACAGGGCTACAATGAGCAGTTCTTC
CDR3aa: CSASPGQGYNEQFF

v_gene: TRBV12-3/TRBV12-4
j_gene: TRBJ1-5
abundance: -
d_gene: -
CDR3nt: TGTGCCAGCAGTTTCAATCATCAGCCCCAGCATTTT
CDR3aa: CASSFNHQPQHF

v_gene: TRBV7-9
j_gene: TRBJ1-1
abundance: -
d_gene: -
CDR3nt: TGTGCCAGCAGCTTAGCGCTGATAGGGAAGCTCACTGAAGCTTTCTTT
CDR3aa: CASSLALIGKLTEAFF

v_gene: TRBV3-1
j_gene: TRBJ1-2
abundance: -
d_gene: -
CDR3nt: TGTGCCAGCAGCCAAGCGGGACACCAACTCCTCTTC
CDR3aa: CASSQAGHQLLF

v_gene: TRBV4-1
j_gene: TRBJ2-7
abundance: -
d_gene: TRBD2
CDR3nt: TGCGCCAGCAGCCAGGTAGCGGGAACCTACGAGCAGTACTTC
CDR3aa: CASSQVAGTYEQYF

v_gene: TRBV12-3/TRBV12-4
j_gene: TRBJ2-2
abundance: -
d_gene: -
CDR3nt: TGTGCCAGCAGTTTTCTCGGGGGCATCGGGGAGCTGTTTTTT
CDR3aa: CASSFLGGIGELFF

v_gene: TRBV5-1
j_gene: TRBJ1-1
abundance: -
d_gene: -
CDR3nt: TGCGCCAGCAGCTACCGGGCCCAAGAAGCTTTCTTT
CDR3aa: CASSYRAQEAFF

v_gene: TRBV20-1
j_gene: TRBJ1-3
abundance: -
d_gene: -
CDR3nt: TGCAGTGCTAGAGATAACTCTGGAAACACCATATATTTT
CDR3aa: CSARDNSGNTIYF

v_gene: TRBV5-1
j_gene: TRBJ1-1
abundance: -
d_gene: -
CDR3nt: TGCGCCAGCAATGGCCAGATGAACACTGAAGCTTTCTTT
CDR3aa: CASNGQMNTEAFF

v_gene: TRBV7-2
j_gene: TRBJ2-2
abundance: -
d_gene: TRBD2
CDR3nt: TGTGCCAGCAGCTTAGTACTAGCGGCCGGGGAGCTGTTTTTT
CDR3aa: CASSLVLAAGELFF

v_gene: TRBV24-1
j_gene: TRBJ1-2
abundance: -
d_gene: -
CDR3nt: TGTGCCACCAGTGGGCCGACTGAAGTTTATACCTTC
CDR3aa: CATSGPTEVYTF

v_gene: TRBV20-1
j_gene: TRBJ1-5
abundance: few
d_gene: -
CDR3nt: TGCAGTGCTAAGTCCACAGGCAATCAGCCCCAGCATTTT
CDR3aa: CSAKSTGNQPQHF

v_gene: TRBV6-6
j_gene: TRBJ2-7
abundance: -
d_gene: TRBD1
CDR3nt: TGTGCCAGCAGTTGGACAGGGGTCTCCTACGAGCAGTACTTC
CDR3aa: CASSWTGVSYEQYF

v_gene: TRBV11-2
j_gene: TRBJ2-7
abundance: -
d_gene: -
CDR3nt: TGTGCCAGCAGCCGGATGGGGACCTACGAGCAGTACTTC
CDR3aa: CASSRMGTYEQYF

v_gene: TRBV12-3/TRBV12-4
j_gene: TRBJ2-7
abundance: few
d_gene: TRBD2
CDR3nt: TGTGCCAGCAGTTTATCGTGGGGCGGGGGCGAGCAGTACTTC
CDR3aa: CASSLSWGGGEQYF

v_gene: TRBV18
j_gene: TRBJ1-1
abundance: -
d_gene: -
CDR3nt: TGTGCCAGCTCACCTGTTGAAGGTGAAGCTTTCTTT
CDR3aa: CASSPVEGEAFF

v_gene: TRBV4-3
j_gene: TRBJ2-1
abundance: -
d_gene: TRBD2
CDR3nt: TGCGCCAGCAGCCAAGACTTATCCCGGATAGCGGGATATGAGCAGTTCTTC
CDR3aa: CASSQDLSRIAGYEQFF

v_gene: TRBV6-5
j_gene: TRBJ1-2
abundance: few
d_gene: -
CDR3nt: TGTGCCAGCACCCATCGACTCTCCCTCCGGGGCTACACCTTC
CDR3aa: CASTHRLSLRGYTF

v_gene: TRBV6-5
j_gene: TRBJ2-7
abundance: -
d_gene: TRBD1
CDR3nt: TGTGCCAGCAGTCGTGGACAGGTGAGCTCCTACGAGCAGTACTTC
CDR3aa: CASSRGQVSSYEQYF

v_gene: TRBV29-1
j_gene: TRBJ2-1
abundance: -
d_gene: -
CDR3nt: TGCAGCGTTTTTTATGGTGAGCAGTTCTTC
CDR3aa: CSVFYGEQFF

v_gene: TRBV6-1
j_gene: TRBJ2-3
abundance: many
d_gene: TRBD2
CDR3nt: TGTGCCAGCGCGGGGGGGCATACAGATACGCAGTATTTT
CDR3aa: CASAGGHTDTQYF

v_gene: TRBV5-1
j_gene: TRBJ2-6
abundance: few
d_gene: -
CDR3nt: TGCGCCAGCACAGCTCAGGCGAGCTCTGGGGCCAACGTCCTGACTTTC
CDR3aa: CASTAQASSGANVLTF

v_gene: TRBV6-2/TRBV6-3
j_gene: TRBJ2-7
abundance: few
d_gene: -
CDR3nt: TGTGCCAGCCGGGCGGACAAGACCTACGAGCAGTACTTC
CDR3aa: CASRADKTYEQYF

v_gene: TRBV11-2
j_gene: TRBJ2-1
abundance: -
d_gene: -
CDR3nt: TGTGCCAGCAGCCACCCCCGGGGCAATGAGCAGTTCTTC
CDR3aa: CASSHPRGNEQFF

v_gene: TRBV4-3
j_gene: TRBJ2-1
abundance: few
d_gene: TRBD2
CDR3nt: TGCGCCAGCAGCCAACACCCCTCAGCGGGAGGATTGGATGAGCAGTTCTTC
CDR3aa: CASSQHPSAGGLDEQFF

v_gene: TRBV6-1
j_gene: TRBJ2-7
abundance: -
d_gene: TRBD2
CDR3nt: TGTGCCAGCAGTGTAAAGTTAGCGGGAGGATATCCGGAGCAGTACTTC
CDR3aa: CASSVKLAGGYPEQYF

v_gene: TRBV20-1
j_gene: TRBJ1-1
abundance: few
d_gene: -
CDR3nt: TGCAGTGCTAGAGATGGTGGGCGTTATTCGAACACTGAAGCTTTCTTT
CDR3aa: CSARDGGRYSNTEAFF

v_gene: TRBV12-3/TRBV12-4
j_gene: TRBJ1-1
abundance: few
d_gene: TRBD1
CDR3nt: TGTGCCAGCAGTAAACAGGGGGTCAGGACTGAAGCTTTCTTT
CDR3aa: CASSKQGVRTEAFF

v_gene: TRBV6-1
j_gene: TRBJ2-7
abundance: few
d_gene: -
CDR3nt: TGTGCCAGCAGCAGGGGCGGGCCTGTCTCCTACGAGCAGTACTTC
CDR3aa: CASSRGGPVSYEQYF

v_gene: TRBV12-3/TRBV12-4
j_gene: TRBJ1-2
abundance: -
d_gene: TRBD1
CDR3nt: TGTGCCAGCAGTCCCCCAGACAGGGAACCCGCGTGGTATGGCTACACCTTC
CDR3aa: CASSPPDREPAWYGYTF

v_gene: TRBV5-5
j_gene: TRBJ1-2
abundance: -
d_gene: -
CDR3nt: TGTGCCAGCAGCTCCACCCCGGGAGATAACTATGGCTACACCTTC
CDR3aa: CASSSTPGDNYGYTF

v_gene: TRBV24-1
j_gene: TRBJ2-1
abundance: -
d_gene: TRBD2
CDR3nt: TGTGCCACCAGTGATCGGACTAGCGGGAACTACAATGAGCAGTTCTTC
CDR3aa: CATSDRTSGNYNEQFF

v_gene: TRBV5-4
j_gene: TRBJ2-3
abundance: -
d_gene: -
CDR3nt: TGTGCCAGCAATTTAGGAAGCAGTATTGCCACAGATACGCAGTATTTT
CDR3aa: CASNLGSSIATDTQYF

v_gene: TRBV11-3
j_gene: TRBJ2-3
abundance: -
d_gene: TRBD1
CDR3nt: TGTGCCAGCAGCGAAGGGACAGGACGAGATACGCAGTATTTT
CDR3aa: CASSEGTGRDTQYF

v_gene: TRBV3-1
j_gene: TRBJ2-7
abundance: few
d_gene: -
CDR3nt: TGTGCCAGCAGCCAATTACACAATTCCTACGAGCAGTACTTC
CDR3aa: CASSQLHNSYEQYF

v_gene: TRBV6-1
j_gene: TRBJ1-2
abundance: few
d_gene: TRBD1
CDR3nt: TGTGCCAGCAGTGAAGGGAACAGGGGAAGAGGAGGTACCTTC
CDR3aa: CASSEGNRGRGGTF

v_gene: TRBV10-2
j_gene: TRBJ1-2
abundance: few
d_gene: TRBD1
CDR3nt: TGCGCCAGCAGTGAGTCGTTTCTGACAGGGGCTAACTATGGCTACACCTTC
CDR3aa: CASSESFLTGANYGYTF

v_gene: TRBV12-3/TRBV12-4
j_gene: TRBJ2-7
abundance: -
d_gene: -
CDR3nt: TGTGCCAGCAGCACGTACACAAGCTCCTACGAGCAGTACTTC
CDR3aa: CASSTYTSSYEQYF

v_gene: TRBV20-1
j_gene: TRBJ1-2
abundance: few
d_gene: -
CDR3nt: TGCAGTGCTAGAGTACAGCGTTATGGCTACACCTTC
CDR3aa: CSARVQRYGYTF

v_gene: TRBV5-1
j_gene: TRBJ2-5
abundance: few
d_gene: TRBD2
CDR3nt: TGCGCCAGCAGCCTCCAGCGGGGGGGCAGGGAGACCCAGTACTTC
CDR3aa: CASSLQRGGRETQYF

v_gene: TRBV11-2
j_gene: TRBJ1-2
abundance: few
d_gene: TRBD1
CDR3nt: TGTGCCAGCAGCTTACAGGGGGATGGCTACACCTTC
CDR3aa: CASSLQGDGYTF

v_gene: TRBV12-3/TRBV12-4
j_gene: TRBJ1-5
abundance: few
d_gene: -
CDR3nt: TGTGCCAGCAGTAGACCCGGGGGCGGTCAGCCCCAGCATTTT
CDR3aa: CASSRPGGGQPQHF